This is a list of T cell receptor beta chains from one sample in a study of blood T cell repertoires in COVID-19. TCRdb's copy holds only in-frame clones and misses some; the assay was immunoSEQ multiplex PCR. This table holds 30,000 to 40,000 clones, roughly 78% found once. The source material was peripheral blood. All receptors derive from a man at least 80 years old with active or convalescent COVID-19. The CDR3 runs from the conserved cysteine through the conserved F or W. A D gene is named only where the DNA matches it firmly. Clone size is stated in some rows and not others, as once, few, many or a class when expanded.

v_call,j_call,clone_size,d_call,cdr3_nt,cdr3_aa
TRBV3-1/TRBV3-2,TRBJ2-7,few,TRBD1,TGTGCCAGCAGCCAAGTTTACCGGGACAGCTCCTACGAGCAGTACTTC,CASSQVYRDSSYEQYF
TRBV5-6,TRBJ2-7,few,NA,TGTGCCAGCAGCGAAGAGGACACCACCTACGAGCAGTACTTC,CASSEEDTTYEQYF
TRBV7-3,TRBJ1-1,once,NA,TGTGCCAGCAGCTTAATAGCGGGGAACACTGAAGCTTTCTTT,CASSLIAGNTEAFF
TRBV24-1,TRBJ2-1,NA,NA,TGTGCCACCAGTCAGGGGGACTTCCGGGGGCATGAGCAGTTCTTC,CATSQGDFRGHEQFF
TRBV27,TRBJ2-1,NA,TRBD1,TGTGCCAGCAGTTTCAGGGGGCTTAACTCCTACAATGAGCAGTTCTTC,CASSFRGLNSYNEQFF
TRBV15,TRBJ1-2,NA,NA,TGTGCCACCAGCAGAGCGCGGGGGGAGGATGGCTACACCTTC,CATSRARGEDGYTF
TRBV12-5,TRBJ1-2,NA,TRBD1,TGTGCTAGTGGCCTAGACAGGGGGCTCTATGGCTACACCTTC,CASGLDRGLYGYTF
TRBV28,TRBJ2-5,NA,TRBD1,TGTGCCAGCAGTATGACAGGGACGGTGGGGTCCCAGTACTTC,CASSMTGTVGSQYF
TRBV7-6,TRBJ1-2,NA,NA,TGTGCCAGCAGCTTACGGGGGACCAACCCGAACTATGGCTACACCTTC,CASSLRGTNPNYGYTF
TRBV14,TRBJ2-1,few,NA,TGTGCCAGCAGCCGACAGTCCATCCAATTAAGTGAGCAGTTCTTC,CASSRQSIQLSEQFF
TRBV28,TRBJ2-3,NA,TRBD2,TGTGCCAGCAGTTTAATCCTTGAGGGAGGGACAGATACGCAGTATTTT,CASSLILEGGTDTQYF
TRBV7-2,TRBJ2-3,NA,TRBD2,TGTGCCAGCAGCCGCCGACTAGCGGGGCCCTCTAGCACAGATACGCAGTATTTT,CASSRRLAGPSSTDTQYF
TRBV7-2,TRBJ2-7,NA,NA,TGTGCCAGCAGCCCGACAGTTTCTGGTTTCGAGCAGTACTTC,CASSPTVSGFEQYF
TRBV14,TRBJ2-1,medium-sized,TRBD2,TGTGCCAGCAGCCAACTGAGCGGGAGCTCCTACAATGAGCAGTTCTTC,CASSQLSGSSYNEQFF
TRBV4-1,TRBJ2-7,few,TRBD1,TGCGCCAGCAGCCCATGGACAGGGACGTCCTACGAGCAGTACTTC,CASSPWTGTSYEQYF
TRBV9,TRBJ2-1,NA,NA,TGTGCCAGCAGCGTAGGAGTACGCAATGAGCAGTTCTTC,CASSVGVRNEQFF
TRBV27,TRBJ2-7,NA,TRBD1,TGTGCCAGCAGGTTGAAGGGGGCGGTCTACGAGCAGTACTTC,CASRLKGAVYEQYF
TRBV2,TRBJ2-1,NA,NA,TGTGCCAGCAGTGAACAGTTAATGAATGAGCAGTTCTTC,CASSEQLMNEQFF
TRBV28,TRBJ1-4,once,NA,TGTGCCAGCAGTTTGCTAACCAGTTGGAGGGGTGAAAAACTGTTTTTT,CASSLLTSWRGEKLFF
TRBV5-8,TRBJ2-1,NA,TRBD2,TGTGCCAGCAGCCAGCTAGCGGGAGGCCCGGGGGAGCAGTTCTTC,CASSQLAGGPGEQFF
TRBV4-1,TRBJ2-3,NA,TRBD2,TGCGCCAGCAGCCAACTCTCCCTTGGGGGAGGGAGCACAGATACGCAGTATTTT,CASSQLSLGGGSTDTQYF
TRBV6-2/TRBV6-3,TRBJ1-4,few,NA,TGTGCCAGCAGTTACGTTATAGGGGGACCAGGCAATGAAAAACTGTTTTTT,CASSYVIGGPGNEKLFF
TRBV7-2,TRBJ1-2,NA,TRBD1,TGTGCCAGCAGTGACAGGGGTCGGTATGGCTACACCTTC,CASSDRGRYGYTF
TRBV27,TRBJ2-7,NA,TRBD1,TGTGCCAGCAGTTCCCGACAGGGAACCTACGAGCAGTACTTC,CASSSRQGTYEQYF
TRBV10-3,TRBJ1-6,NA,TRBD1,TGTGCCATCAGTGAGAGGGACAGTAATTCACCCCTCCACTTT,CAISERDSNSPLHF
TRBV9,TRBJ2-1,NA,TRBD2,TGTGCCAGCAGCGTAGCTGGCGGGAGCTCCTACAATGAGCAGTTCTTC,CASSVAGGSSYNEQFF
TRBV19,TRBJ2-7,NA,NA,TGTGCCAGTAGTATGGGGACTCTCGCCTCCTACGAGCAGTACTTC,CASSMGTLASYEQYF
TRBV4-1,TRBJ2-7,NA,TRBD1,TGCGCCAGCAGACTGGCGGAGGACAGGAGCTCCTACGAGCAGTACTTC,CASRLAEDRSSYEQYF
TRBV27,TRBJ1-4,NA,TRBD1,TGTGCCAGCTACGGCAGGGACAGGGTTAGTGAAAAACTGTTTTTT,CASYGRDRVSEKLFF
TRBV9,TRBJ2-1,NA,NA,TGTGCCAGCAGCCCCAATGGGGCATTCCCCAATGAGCAGTTCTTC,CASSPNGAFPNEQFF
TRBV5-1,TRBJ2-7,NA,NA,TGCGCCAGCAGCTTGGGGGCCGAGCAGTACTTC,CASSLGAEQYF
TRBV6-2/TRBV6-3,TRBJ2-7,NA,TRBD2,TGTGCCAGCAGTGTACTAGCGGGGAACTACGAGCAGTACTTC,CASSVLAGNYEQYF
TRBV7-6,TRBJ2-7,once,TRBD1,TGTGCCAGCAGCCCGACAGGGGACCCCTACGAGCAGTACTTC,CASSPTGDPYEQYF
TRBV7-9,TRBJ2-7,NA,TRBD1,TGTGCCAGCAGCACTCGGGACAGGGCCTACGAGCAGTACTTC,CASSTRDRAYEQYF
TRBV5-1,TRBJ2-1,once,TRBD2,TGCGCCAGCAGCTTCGAACTAGCGGATAATGAGCAGTTCTTC,CASSFELADNEQFF
TRBV5-1,TRBJ2-7,once,TRBD2,TGCGCCAGCAGTAGCGGGAGCGACAGCTACGAGCAGTACTTC,CASSSGSDSYEQYF
TRBV19,TRBJ1-5,NA,NA,TGTGCCAGTAGTCTCCTCGGGACAACGGGCCAGCCCCAGCATTTT,CASSLLGTTGQPQHF